This record covers a single TCR beta chain. Antigen unknown. It was with 60 Vbeta and 13 Jbeta primers that the PCR ran. Original data processing: In a later analysis, roughly 10 million of 75 million to 85 million unique beta chains occurred in at least two donors. TCRdb keeps only in-frame clones here, not all; method: immunoSEQ multiplex PCR. V and J calls and clone size are copied from that table; D and trimming were computed from the DNA. The repertoire consists of about 200,000 clones, with approximately 85% occurring once and the leading ten covering less than 3%. This sample was included in a study of cytomegalovirus exposure and HLA in healthy donors. Study results and caveats: A later analysis found TCR association rates differed by HLA locus, highest for DRB1 and lowest for HLA-C.

CDR3 length: 15 residues. Germline trimming cut 3 bases from V and 5 bases from J; bases unmatched to any gene: 8. CDR1 and CDR2 from the germline V gene are MNHNS and SASEGT. This sequence was found in a woman in her thirties or forties in good health and CMV-seronegative. The chain carries TRBV6-1 and TRBJ2-5, with TRBD1 identical over 8 bases. Material: PBMCs. The CDR3 DNA follows: TGTGCCAGCAGTGATTCACCGGGACAGGTCGAGACCCAGTACTTC. Protein sequence: CASSDSPGQVETQYF.